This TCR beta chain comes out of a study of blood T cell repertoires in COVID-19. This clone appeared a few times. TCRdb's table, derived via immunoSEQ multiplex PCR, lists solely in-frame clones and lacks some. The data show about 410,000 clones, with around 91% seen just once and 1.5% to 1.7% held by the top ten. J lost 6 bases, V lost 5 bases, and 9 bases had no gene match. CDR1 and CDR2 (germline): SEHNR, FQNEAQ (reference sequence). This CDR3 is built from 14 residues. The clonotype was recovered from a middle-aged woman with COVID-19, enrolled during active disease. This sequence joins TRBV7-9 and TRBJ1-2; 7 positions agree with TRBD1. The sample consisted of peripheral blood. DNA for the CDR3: TGTGCCAGCAGCAGAGGTCCAGGGGGGAATGGCTACACCTTC. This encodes CASSRGPGGNGYTF.